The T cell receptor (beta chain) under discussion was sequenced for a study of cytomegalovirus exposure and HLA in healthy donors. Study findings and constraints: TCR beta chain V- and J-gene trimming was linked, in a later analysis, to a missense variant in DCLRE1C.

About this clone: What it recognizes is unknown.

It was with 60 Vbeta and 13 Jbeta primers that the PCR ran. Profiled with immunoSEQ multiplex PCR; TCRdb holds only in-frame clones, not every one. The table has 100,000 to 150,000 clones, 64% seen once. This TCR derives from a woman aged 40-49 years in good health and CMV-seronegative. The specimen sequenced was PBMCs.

The CDR3 loop reads CASSQPKTGRANVLTF. CDR3 nucleotide sequence: TGTGCCAGCAGCCAACCTAAGACGGGGAGGGCCAACGTCCTGACTTTC. The V gene is TRBV14, the J gene TRBJ2-6, with a weak D call TRBD2 (5 bases). The CDR3 consists of 16 residues. CDR1 is SGHDN and CDR2 is FVKESK in the germline V gene. V dropped 2 bases and J dropped 5 bases, with 13 bases sitting between them.